These 23 T cell receptor beta chains share one sample of origin, sequenced in a study of regulatory T cells in long-lasting Graves disease. The time point here: newly diagnosed GD, antithyroid drugs for less than 3 months. Extracted PBMC RNA gave rise to the TCR library. TCR beta libraries were built with iRepertoire HTBI primers and Arm-PCR of CDR3 regions. TCRdb re-called the multiplex PCR reads with MiXCR, one entry per CDR3 protein. Of 500,000 to 700,000 distinct CDR3 sequences in the sample, under 20% were seen once. These records were also assigned to another study, of T cells in Graves' hyperthyroidism and ophthalmopathy.

This specimen consisted of peripheral blood mononuclear cells (PBMCs), obtained at new diagnosis, from a patient treated with antithyroid drugs. Receptors were obtained from a woman in her 30s with Graves disease.

This clonotype has a handful of counts. This chain links TRBV27 with TRBJ2-1; 10 bases align to TRBD2. CDR1 and CDR2 (germline): MNHEY, SMNVEV (reference sequence). The CDR3 totals 14 residues. The ends lost 7 bases at V and 5 bases at J; junction bases unmatched: 5. The CDR3 here is CASIGTSVHNEQFF. The CDR3 DNA is TGTGCCAGCATAGGGACTAGCGTCCACAATGAGCAGTTCTTC.

The chain recombines TRBV4-1 with TRBJ2-6, with 7 bases that match TRBD1. Per germline, CDR1 MGHRA and CDR2 YSYEKL. V gave up 0 bases and J gave up 1 base; unmatched junction bases: 3. The CDR3 spans 17 residues. CDR3 in DNA: TGCGCCAGCAGCCAAGAAGGACAGGCGTCTGGGGCCAACGTCCTGACTTTC. This gives the protein CASSQEGQASGANVLTF.

The V and J genes are TRBV5-5 and TRBJ2-7; TRBD1 matches 9 bases. The V segment lost 6 bases and the J segment 1 base; nucleotides outside the gene matches: 5. The CDR3 sequence is 14 residues long. Per germline, CDR1 SGHKS and CDR2 YYEKEE (reference sequence). The CDR3 loop reads CASKRDRASYEQYF. The CDR3, as DNA: TGTGCCAGCAAACGGGACAGGGCTTCCTACGAGCAGTACTTC.

This clonotype was recorded a few times. CDR3 in amino acids: CASSEPGLAVSSYEQYF. The CDR3 DNA reads TGTGCCAGCAGTGAACCGGGTCTAGCGGTAAGCTCCTACGAGCAGTACTTC. This chain connects TRBV2 to TRBJ2-7, with TRBD2 matching 7 bases. The ends lost 2 bases at V and 0 bases at J; junction bases unmatched: 10. Germline-derived CDR1 and CDR2 are SNHLY and FYNNEI. This CDR3 region has 17 residues.

This clonotype was seen a handful of times. The rearrangement links TRBV9 to TRBJ2-5; TRBD1 aligns across 11 bases. Germline V gene data show CDR1 as SGDLS and CDR2 as YYNGEE. This CDR3 has 15 residues. J gave up 5 bases and V 0 bases, and 3 bases lay outside the gene matches. For the CDR3, the DNA is TGTGCCAGCAGCGTAGAGGACAGGGGGCGGGAGACCCAGTACTTC. It specifies CASSVEDRGRETQYF.

The table lists this clonotype with a few counts. This chain joins TRBV18 and TRBJ1-1; D is unresolved. The CDR3 extends over 13 amino acids. Germline lookup yields CDR1 KGHSH and CDR2 LQKENI. The V end was cut by 2 bases, the J end by 4 bases, with 8 bases between. CDR3 sequence: CASSPNGLTEAFF. The CDR3 bases are TGTGCCAGCTCACCAAACGGTCTCACTGAAGCTTTCTTT.

This clonotype was recorded many times. The chain has TRBV6-5 and TRBJ1-2; D may be TRBD1 (5 bases). This CDR3 comprises 14 residues. Germline V lookup: CDR1 MNHEY, CDR2 SVGAGI. Between the trimmed V and J ends, which lost 2 bases and 4 bases, there was a span of 11 bases. In DNA form, the CDR3 reads TGTGCCAGCAGTTACGATCAGGGCTCCTATGGCTACACCTTC. Translating gives CASSYDQGSYGYTF.

This clonotype was counted at least ten times. The chain carries TRBV12-3 or TRBV12-4 and TRBJ2-4; TRBD1 agrees at 7 bases. The V gene end was trimmed by 6 bases and the J gene end by 4 bases; junction bases not matched to a gene: 9. This CDR3 has 15 amino acids. CDR3 in amino acids: CASSNAQGEKNIQYF. The CDR3 coding sequence is TGTGCCAGCAGCAATGCCCAGGGGGAGAAAAACATTCAGTACTTC.

In this sample, this clonotype turned up many times. The V gene is TRBV27, the J gene TRBJ2-3; D is unresolved. TRBJ2-1 matches the DNA end more closely, so the J call is doubtful. In germline, CDR1 is MNHEY, CDR2 SMNVEV (reference sequence). The CDR3 spans 15 residues. The CDR3 loop is CASSLRAILRNEQFF. DNA of the CDR3: TGTGCCAGCAGTCTAAGGGCCATACTCAGAAACGAGCAGTTCTTC.

With respect to this clonotype: Just one base apart from a much larger clone, this may be a read error. The genes are TRBV2 and TRBJ2-7; D not resolved. This CDR3 is built from 14 residues. Germline V CDR1 and CDR2: SNHLY, FYNNEI. Written as DNA, the CDR3 is TGTGCCAGCAGTGATCGCGTACGGACCTACGAGCAGTGCTTC. The encoded protein is CASSDRVRTYEQCF.

This clonotype has a count of ten or more. The CDR3 loop reads CSAISASGELFF. CDR3 DNA sequence: TGCAGTGCGATTTCGGCCTCCGGGGAGCTGTTTTTT. V usage is TRBV20-1 and J usage is TRBJ2-2; no clear D. CDR1 is DFQATT, CDR2 SNEGSKA, per germline (reference sequence). V lost 6 bases and J lost 6, with 11 bases in between. There are 12 residues in the CDR3.

This clonotype has a single count. J is TRBJ1-5 and V is TRBV24-1; D is unclear. From germline, CDR1 is KGHDR and CDR2 SFDVKD. V lost 5 bases, J lost 7 bases, and 17 bases lay in between. The CDR3 totals 15 residues. The CDR3 region has the DNA TGTGCCACCAGTGCGGGAGCGGGGAAATGGCAGCCCCAGCATTTT. Amino acids: CATSAGAGKWQPQHF.

In its sample, this clonotype was seen a few times. The rearrangement joins TRBV10-1 to TRBJ2-7; the D call may be TRBD1 or TRBD2 (6 bases each). V lost 6 bases and J lost 4, with 16 bases in between. The CDR3 is 14 residues long. In germline, CDR1 is WNHNN, CDR2 SYGVQD (reference sequence). DNA for the CDR3: TGCGCCAGCAGAGCCGGGGGACAAATATACGAGCAGTACTTC. Its protein product is CASRAGGQIYEQYF.

This clonotype came up many times. J is TRBJ2-1 and V is TRBV28; 8 bases are shared with TRBD1. V lost 2 bases to trimming and J lost 9 bases; unmatched junction nucleotides: 9. The germline gives CDR1 MDHEN, CDR2 SYDVKM. This CDR3 comprises 15 residues. The CDR3 spells CASSLAGGVRSEQFF. CDR3 DNA: TGTGCCAGCAGTTTAGCAGGGGGCGTCAGATCTGAGCAGTTCTTC.

The sample holds many counts of this clonotype. This sequence joins TRBV11-1 and TRBJ2-7; no definite D call. The germline V gene has CDR1 SGHAT and CDR2 FQDESV (reference sequence). The CDR3 spans 13 residues. V shed 0 bases and J shed 2 bases, with 5 bases lying between them. The CDR3 DNA reads TGTGCCAGCAGCTTAGCGGTGACCTACGAGCAGTACTTC. Protein: CASSLAVTYEQYF.

This clonotype has a handful of counts. In DNA, the CDR3 is TGCAGTGCTGACGGACTAGCGGGAGTAAACACAGATACGCAGTATTTT. It specifies CSADGLAGVNTDTQYF. This chain uses TRBV20-1 with TRBJ2-3; 13 bases are shared with TRBD2. The trim removed 5 bases at V and 2 bases at J, leaving 7 bases unmatched. Germline CDR1 and CDR2: DFQATT and SNEGSKA (reference sequence). This CDR3 is built from 16 residues.

This clonotype appeared a few times. The chain carries TRBV10-3 and TRBJ2-7; possibly TRBD1 for D (6 bases). This CDR3 has 15 amino acids. Germline CDR1 ENHRY, CDR2 SYGVKD. Trimming took 2 bases from V and 4 from J, leaving 15 bases between them. CDR3 nucleotides: TGTGCCATCAGTGAGGCCCCCGGGACATCATACGAGCAGTACTTC. Translation: CAISEAPGTSYEQYF.

This clonotype showed up many times. The genes are TRBV28 and TRBJ1-5; a weak D match, TRBD1 (5 bases). The CDR3 sequence is 12 residues long. Germline assignment: CDR1 MDHEN and CDR2 SYDVKM. Trimming left V 4 bases short and J 6 bases short, with 7 bases between. The CDR3 DNA reads as TGTGCCAGCAGTTGGGGGGGTCAGCCCCAGCATTTT. Translating it yields CASSWGGQPQHF.

This clonotype came up a few times. This chain connects TRBV30 to TRBJ1-5; a possible D gene is TRBD1 (6 bases). V lost 2 bases and J 4 bases, leaving 15 bases between the germline ends. Germline loops: CDR1 GTSNPN, CDR2 SVGIG (reference sequence). This CDR3 spans 15 amino acids. The DNA for the CDR3 is TGTGCCTGGAGTCCCACGACAGGCAGAAATCAGCCCCAGCATTTT. This translates into CAWSPTTGRNQPQHF. The whole variable domain, remainder taken from reference TRBV30 and TRBJ1-5, is SQTIHQWPATLVQPVGSPLSLECTVEGTSNPNLYWYRQAAGRGLQLLFYSVGIGQISSEVPQNLSASRPQDRQFILSSKKLLLSDSGFYLCAWSPTTGRNQPQHFGDGTRLSIL.

CDR3: CASSQEVADRRGEQFF. The CDR3, as DNA: TGCGCCAGCAGCCAAGAAGTCGCCGACCGGAGGGGTGAGCAGTTCTTC. The chain joins TRBV4-1 to TRBJ2-1; weak D call: TRBD2 (6 bases). Germline V gene lookup returns CDR1 MGHRA and CDR2 YSYEKL. There are 16 residues in the CDR3. Deletions cut 0 bases from V and 9 bases from J, with 18 bases between.

CDR3 region: CASSPGTGGSGELFF. In DNA, the CDR3 is TGTGCCAGCAGCCCCGGGACAGGGGGGTCCGGGGAGCTGTTTTTT. The chain links TRBV12-3 or TRBV12-4 to TRBJ2-2, with 11 bases that match TRBD1. Trimming at V came to 6 bases and at J to 6 bases, leaving 6 bases not matched to a gene. The CDR3 loop spans 15 amino acids.

This clonotype was seen a handful of times. This chain uses TRBV11-2 with TRBJ1-5; a weak D match, TRBD1 (6 bases). Germline V CDR1 and CDR2: SGHAT, FQNNGV. The length of the CDR3 is 15 residues. V shed 5 bases and J shed 9 bases, with 20 bases lying between them. CDR3 amino acids: CASSPGGGQGGPQHF. Written as DNA, the CDR3 is TGTGCCAGCAGCCCCGGAGGCGGACAAGGGGGGCCCCAGCATTTT.

This clonotype occurred many times. The gene calls are TRBV7-2 and TRBJ2-3, with unresolved D. This CDR3 contains 13 residues. In germline, CDR1 is SGHTA, CDR2 FQGNSA. Trimming cost V 1 base and J 8 bases, with 10 bases left between them. CDR3 sequence (DNA): TGTGCCAGCAGCTTAGGTGGGTTGAGTACGCAGTATTTT. Translated, it gives CASSLGGLSTQYF.